Listed here are 10 T cell receptor beta chains from one sample, sequenced in a study of preoperative IRX-2 immunotherapy in early breast cancer. Clones were sequenced by immunoSEQ multiplex PCR, and TCRdb holds only the in-frame ones, with some missing. The table lists around 40,000 clones, around 77% of them singletons. Treatment given: preoperative locoregional IRX-2 cytokine immunotherapy. The sequenced sample was tumor tissue, obtained after IRX-2 immunotherapy. These receptors came from a human donor with breast cancer.

This clone has only a few counts. This rearrangement joins TRBV29-1 to TRBJ2-1; a weak D match, TRBD2 (6 bases). Per the germline V gene, CDR1 is SQVTM and CDR2 is ANQGSEA. Trimming removed 2 bases from V and 7 bases from J, with 24 bases in between. The CDR3 has 17 residues. CDR3 loop: CSVEYWLASLDGNEQFF. The CDR3 DNA reads as TGCAGCGTTGAATATTGGCTAGCGTCGTTGGACGGAAATGAGCAGTTCTTC.

This clone is a singleton in its sample. This chain connects TRBV15 to TRBJ1-5, with D hard to call. Trimming took 5 bases from V and 4 from J, leaving 12 bases between them. Germline CDR1 reads LNHNV; CDR2 reads YYDKDF (reference sequence). The CDR3 loop spans 14 amino acids. The CDR3 DNA is TGTGCCACCAGCCTATATGGCGATAATCAGCCCCAGCATTTT. It codes for CATSLYGDNQPQHF.

The rearrangement links TRBV6-8 to TRBJ1-2, with 8 positions matching TRBD1. V gave up 5 bases and J gave up 8 bases; unmatched junction bases: 7. CDR1 is MNHGY, CDR2 SAAAGT, per germline. The CDR3 is 13 amino acids. The CDR3 coding sequence is TGTGCCAGCAGTGGGCGCAGGGGGCAAGGCTACACCTTC. Protein: CASSGRRGQGYTF.

The rearrangement links TRBV7-1 to TRBJ1-5; a possible D gene is TRBD1 (5 bases). TRBV7-1 is known as an ORF, though its function is uncertain. Between the trimmed V and J ends, which lost 4 bases and 3 bases, there was a span of 13 bases. The CDR3 totals 15 residues. The CDR3 loop is CASSLMQGNNQPQHF. CDR3 DNA sequence: TGTGCCAGCAGCTTAATGCAGGGTAACAATCAGCCCCAGCATTTT.

V and J are TRBV6-8 and TRBJ2-1, with TRBD2 matching 8 bases. The CDR3 runs 15 residues. V shed 4 bases and J 10 bases; nucleotides not matched to a gene: 12. Germline CDR1 and CDR2: MNHGY and SAAAGT. The CDR3 coding sequence is TGTGCCAGCAGTTCTTGGGCTAGCGGGTCCAGCGAGCAGTTCTTC. This sequence encodes CASSSWASGSSEQFF.

This clone was observed once. V usage is TRBV7-8 and J usage is TRBJ2-2; D gene uncertain. Germline V gene sequence: CDR1 SGHVS, CDR2 FQNEAQ. This CDR3 is 14 amino acids long. V lost 6 bases, J lost 3 bases, and 11 bases lay in between. The CDR3 region is CASRAAQYTGELFF. CDR3 bases: TGTGCCAGCAGAGCCGCCCAATACACCGGGGAGCTGTTTTTT.

The sample holds one count of this clone. Written as DNA, the CDR3 is TGTGCCAGCAGTGCTAGACAGGGATTATCTGGAAACACCATATATTTT. This sequence encodes CASSARQGLSGNTIYF. The chain links TRBV6-8 to TRBJ1-3; 7 bases are a match to TRBD1. Germline CDR1 reads MNHGY; CDR2 reads SAAAGT. J was trimmed by 1 base and V by 5 bases; bases with no gene match: 8. This CDR3 is 16 amino acids long.

In its sample, this clone was seen once. The chain combines TRBV29-1 with TRBJ1-1; D is unresolved. This CDR3 is 12 amino acids long. V was cut by 3 bases and J by 2 bases, with 7 bases left in between. Germline V CDR1 and CDR2: SQVTM, ANQGSEA. CDR3 loop: CSVDVGNTEAFF. The CDR3 DNA reads TGCAGCGTTGATGTGGGAAACACTGAAGCTTTCTTT.

The genes are TRBV6-8 and TRBJ1-5; D remains ambiguous. Germline V CDR1 and CDR2: MNHGY, SAAAGT. V dropped 4 bases and J dropped 4 bases, with 14 bases sitting between them. The CDR3 length is 15 residues. CDR3 nucleotide sequence: TGTGCCAGCAGTTCCGGAGCCGCCGATAATCAGCCCCAGCATTTT. Translation gives CASSSGAADNQPQHF.

The genes are TRBV6-8 and TRBJ1-1, with D unclear. The germline V and J ends were trimmed by 7 bases and 2 bases, with 11 bases remaining between them. Germline V CDR1 and CDR2: MNHGY, SAAAGT. This CDR3 has 13 amino acids. CDR3 nucleotide sequence: TGTGCCAGCACCGTAGAGACCAACACTGAAGCTTTCTTT. This translates into CASTVETNTEAFF.